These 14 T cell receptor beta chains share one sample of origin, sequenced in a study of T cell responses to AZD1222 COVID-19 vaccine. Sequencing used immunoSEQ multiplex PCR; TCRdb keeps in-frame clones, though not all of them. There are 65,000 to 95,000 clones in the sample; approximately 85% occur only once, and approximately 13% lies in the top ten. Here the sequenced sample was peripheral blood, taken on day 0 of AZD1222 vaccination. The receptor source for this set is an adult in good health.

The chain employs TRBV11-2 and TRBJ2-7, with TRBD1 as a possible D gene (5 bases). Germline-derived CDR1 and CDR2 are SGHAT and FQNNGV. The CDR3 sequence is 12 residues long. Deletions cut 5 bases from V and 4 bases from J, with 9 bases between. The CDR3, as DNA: TGTGCCAGCAGCCCAGGGATGTACGAGCAGTACTTC. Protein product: CASSPGMYEQYF.

Written as DNA, the CDR3 is TGTGCCAGCACCCCGACTAGCGGGGGGGCAGGCTACAATGAGCAGTTCTTC. It specifies CASTPTSGGAGYNEQFF. The chain links TRBV27 to TRBJ2-1, with 14 bases matching TRBD2. Germline trimming cut 7 bases from V and 3 bases from J; bases unmatched to any gene: 8. Germline assignment: CDR1 MNHEY and CDR2 SMNVEV (reference sequence). The CDR3 length is 17 residues.

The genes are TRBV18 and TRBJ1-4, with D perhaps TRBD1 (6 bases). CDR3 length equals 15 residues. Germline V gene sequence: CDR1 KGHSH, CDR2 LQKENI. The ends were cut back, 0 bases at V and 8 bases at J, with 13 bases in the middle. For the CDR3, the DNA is TGTGCCAGCTCACCACCAGGGGGGAGTTGGGAAAAACTGTTTTTT. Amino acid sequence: CASSPPGGSWEKLFF.

The chain's CDR3 is CASSPEPGGNNQPQHF. CDR3 nucleotide sequence: TGTGCCAGTAGTCCGGAGCCTGGAGGCAACAATCAGCCCCAGCATTTT. V usage is TRBV19 and J usage is TRBJ1-5; D gene ambiguous. The CDR3 runs 16 residues. Germline CDR1 LNHDA, CDR2 SQIVND (reference sequence). V was clipped by 5 bases and J by 3 bases, with 17 bases between them.

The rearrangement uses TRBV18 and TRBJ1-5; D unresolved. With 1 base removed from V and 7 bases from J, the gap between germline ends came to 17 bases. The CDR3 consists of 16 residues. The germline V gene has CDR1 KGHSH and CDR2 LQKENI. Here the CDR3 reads CASSPRETSARQPQHF. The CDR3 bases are TGTGCCAGCTCACCACGTGAGACATCGGCTCGGCAGCCCCAGCATTTT. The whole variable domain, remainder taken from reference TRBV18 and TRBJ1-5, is NAGVMQNPRHLVRRRGQEARLRCSPMKGHSHVYWYRQLPEEGLKFMVYLQKENIIDESGMPKERFSAEFPKEGPSILRIQQVVRGDSAAYFCASSPRETSARQPQHFGDGTRLSIL.

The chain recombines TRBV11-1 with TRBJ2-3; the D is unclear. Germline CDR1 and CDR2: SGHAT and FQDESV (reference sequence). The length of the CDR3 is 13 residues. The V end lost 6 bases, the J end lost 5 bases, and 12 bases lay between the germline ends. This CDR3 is CASSVLMLDTQYF. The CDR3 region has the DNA TGTGCCAGCAGTGTACTCATGCTAGATACGCAGTATTTT.

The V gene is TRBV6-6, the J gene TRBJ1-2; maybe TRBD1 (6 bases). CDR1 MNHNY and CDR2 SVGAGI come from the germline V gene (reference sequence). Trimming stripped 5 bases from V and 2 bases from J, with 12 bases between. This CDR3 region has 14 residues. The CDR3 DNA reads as TGTGCCAGCAGTGGAATTGGACAGAACTATGGCTACACCTTC. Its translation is CASSGIGQNYGYTF.

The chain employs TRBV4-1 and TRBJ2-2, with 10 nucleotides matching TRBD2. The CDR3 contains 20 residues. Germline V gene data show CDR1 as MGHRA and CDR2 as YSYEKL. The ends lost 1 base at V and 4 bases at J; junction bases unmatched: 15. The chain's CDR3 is CASSQGRGERGGRGTGELFF. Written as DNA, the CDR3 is TGCGCCAGCAGCCAAGGTAGAGGAGAGCGGGGGGGCCGGGGCACCGGGGAGCTGTTTTTT.

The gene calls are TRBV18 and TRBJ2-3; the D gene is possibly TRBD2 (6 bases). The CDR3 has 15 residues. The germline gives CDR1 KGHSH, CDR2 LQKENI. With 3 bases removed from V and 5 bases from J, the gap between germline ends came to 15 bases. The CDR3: CASSPSHGGGDTQYF. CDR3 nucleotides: TGTGCCAGCTCACCGTCTCACGGGGGTGGAGATACGCAGTATTTT. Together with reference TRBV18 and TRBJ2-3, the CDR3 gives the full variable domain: NAGVMQNPRHLVRRRGQEARLRCSPMKGHSHVYWYRQLPEEGLKFMVYLQKENIIDESGMPKERFSAEFPKEGPSILRIQQVVRGDSAAYFCASSPSHGGGDTQYFGPGTRLTVL.

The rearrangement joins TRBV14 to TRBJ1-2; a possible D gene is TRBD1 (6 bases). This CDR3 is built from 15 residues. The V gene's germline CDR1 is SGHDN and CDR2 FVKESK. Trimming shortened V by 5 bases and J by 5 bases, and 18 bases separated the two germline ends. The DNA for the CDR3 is TGTGCCAGCAGCGTCAGGGACAAAAGGAGATATGGCTACACCTTC. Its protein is CASSVRDKRRYGYTF.

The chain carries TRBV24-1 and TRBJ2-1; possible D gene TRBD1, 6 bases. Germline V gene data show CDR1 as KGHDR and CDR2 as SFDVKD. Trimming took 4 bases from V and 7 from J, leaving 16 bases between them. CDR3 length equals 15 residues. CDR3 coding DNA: TGTGCCACCAGTGACCCCGGGACACAGTTGAATGAGCAGTTCTTC. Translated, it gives CATSDPGTQLNEQFF.

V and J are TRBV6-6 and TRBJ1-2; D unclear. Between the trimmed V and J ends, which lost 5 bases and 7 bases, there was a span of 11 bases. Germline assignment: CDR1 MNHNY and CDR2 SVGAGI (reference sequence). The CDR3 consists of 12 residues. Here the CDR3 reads CASSLTETGYTF. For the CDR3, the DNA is TGTGCCAGCAGTCTCACGGAGACTGGCTACACCTTC.

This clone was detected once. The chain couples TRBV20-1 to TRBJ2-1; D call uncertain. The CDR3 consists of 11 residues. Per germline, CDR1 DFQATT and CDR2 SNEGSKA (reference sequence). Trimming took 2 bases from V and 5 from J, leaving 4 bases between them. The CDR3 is CSARRDNEQFF. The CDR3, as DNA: TGCAGTGCTAGAAGGGACAATGAGCAGTTCTTC.

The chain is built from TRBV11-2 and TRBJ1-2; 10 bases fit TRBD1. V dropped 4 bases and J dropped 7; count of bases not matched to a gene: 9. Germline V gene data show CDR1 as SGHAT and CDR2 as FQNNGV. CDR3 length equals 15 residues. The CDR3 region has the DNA TGTGCCAGCAGCTCCCCAGGGACAGGGGTTATTGGCTACACCTTC. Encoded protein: CASSSPGTGVIGYTF.